This T cell receptor beta chain was identified during a study of molecular identifiers for immune sequencing clone quantification listed by TCRdb under 2018. Regarding the research as a whole: For a replicate experiment, RNA from roughly 20,000 or 100,000 naive CD8 T cells was divided into five aliquots, and four of the five aliquots were sequenced. This methods study benchmarked molecular-identifier clustering-based TCR repertoire sequencing (MIDCIRS) and TCR RNA copy counting, using CD8 T cells to do so. Summary of the overall study and its limitations: Clones above 20 RNA copies held over 97% of molecules in CMV-specific effector cells but under 1% in naive cells. Spiked-in Jurkat TCR RNA equal to a single cell's worth was reported to be detectable even within 1,100,000 naive CD8 T cells. Modeling estimated 2.5 to 3 recovered TCR RNA copies per cell, compared with around 9.7 by digital PCR, which implies roughly 29% capture efficiency. When barcode sub-clustering was omitted, TCR diversity was inflated by chimeric consensus sequences, with chimeras reaching as high as 47%. Highly expanded clone sizes could be underestimated because identical TCR molecules may share a barcode. The naive libraries included spiked-in Jurkat TCR RNA (10 copies' worth), and this RNA is not part of the donor repertoire.

Library preparation employed PCR. TCRdb names Illumina HiSeq 4000 as the instrument used. Preparation of bulk TCR libraries followed a previously described approach, with the TCR primers listed in Table S5. The Qiagen AllPrep DNA/RNA kit was used to purify total RNA. Before analysis, reads from multiple sequencing runs of the same library were pooled. From the authors' description of their analysis: Reads were retained only if their TCR constant sequence matched exactly, and those retained reads were trimmed to 150 nt and grouped according to their 12-nt molecular barcodes. Within each barcode group, reads were sub-clustered at a 15% Levenshtein threshold, and quality-weighted consensus sequences were built per RNA molecule. Non-functional sequences were excluded, and lower-count sequences lying one edit away from another sequence were also excluded. Based on fitting two negative binomial distributions, any barcode sub-cluster with under 20% of the maximum read count was discarded. Using fastp at Q25 and MiXCR, TCRdb reprocessed the public reads and kept productive beta chains. Every distinct CDR3 protein forms one entry, paired with its most common genes and DNA. Here the V and J calls rest on TCRdb's processing, not on the authors' analysis. The sample includes approximately 500,000 distinct CDR3 sequences, with roughly 23% observed a single time. 0.7% to 0.95% of the sample comes from the top ten.

About this clonotype itself: Its antigen target is currently unknown. Base quality data are lacking; no much larger clone is found one base away.

Measured from the cysteine to the phenylalanine, the CDR3 is 17 residues long. Left in the record is the CDR3 DNA by itself, 51 bases read in frame from the first base. Based on the germline V gene, the CDR1 and CDR2 sequences are SGDLS and YYNGEE. Relative to germline, V is 0 bases shorter and J is 0 bases shorter, with 12 bases between their ends. Libraries of naive CD8 T cells were generated from about 21,000 to 970,000 sorted cells, with 10%, 30% or 50% of the purified RNA used. On a BD FACSAria II, naive CD8 T cells were FACS-sorted as CD8+CD4-CCR7+CD45RA+ and collected into RLT Plus buffer. Roughly 10 TCR copies' worth of Jurkat RNA were spiked into about 19,000-1,000,000 naive CD8 T cell samples to test detection sensitivity. Enrichment of CD8 T cells was performed with RosetteSep CD8+ T Cell Enrichment Cocktail and Ficoll-Paque, after which ACK red cell lysis was carried out.

The sequence is built from TRBV9 and TRBJ1-4; the D gene lacks a confident call. This sequence was found in a human donor in good health. Some libraries in this study had Jurkat cell RNA spiked in. The sequencing input was naive CD8+ T cells from blood, with Jurkat cell RNA spiked in. Taken with the paper, the label for cell subset or site translates to: FACS-sorted CD8+CD4-CCR7+CD45RA+ naive T cells. The DNA is as follows: TGTGCCAGCAGCGTAGAGGCAGGTACCTCAACTAATGAAAAACTGTTTTTT. This translates into CASSVEAGTSTNEKLFF.